The present entry profiles one T cell receptor (beta chain) with its context. The assay was immunoSEQ multiplex PCR, and TCRdb's table has in-frame clones only and misses some. The sample holds just under 85,000 clones, roughly 89% seen once. From germline, CDR1 is MNHEY and CDR2 SVGAGI. Losses at the gene ends were 4 bases for V and 2 bases for J; bases not matched to a gene: 5. CDR3 size: 15 residues. The data were obtained in a study of siplizumab effects on memory and regulatory T cells. This TCR was recovered from a human donor in good health. The chain combines TRBV6-5 with TRBJ2-3, with 8 positions matching TRBD2. Material: Tregs sorted from blood. The CDR3 loop is CASSFRGGNTDTQYF. In nucleotides, the CDR3 is TGTGCCAGCAGTTTTCGCGGGGGGAACACAGATACGCAGTATTTT.